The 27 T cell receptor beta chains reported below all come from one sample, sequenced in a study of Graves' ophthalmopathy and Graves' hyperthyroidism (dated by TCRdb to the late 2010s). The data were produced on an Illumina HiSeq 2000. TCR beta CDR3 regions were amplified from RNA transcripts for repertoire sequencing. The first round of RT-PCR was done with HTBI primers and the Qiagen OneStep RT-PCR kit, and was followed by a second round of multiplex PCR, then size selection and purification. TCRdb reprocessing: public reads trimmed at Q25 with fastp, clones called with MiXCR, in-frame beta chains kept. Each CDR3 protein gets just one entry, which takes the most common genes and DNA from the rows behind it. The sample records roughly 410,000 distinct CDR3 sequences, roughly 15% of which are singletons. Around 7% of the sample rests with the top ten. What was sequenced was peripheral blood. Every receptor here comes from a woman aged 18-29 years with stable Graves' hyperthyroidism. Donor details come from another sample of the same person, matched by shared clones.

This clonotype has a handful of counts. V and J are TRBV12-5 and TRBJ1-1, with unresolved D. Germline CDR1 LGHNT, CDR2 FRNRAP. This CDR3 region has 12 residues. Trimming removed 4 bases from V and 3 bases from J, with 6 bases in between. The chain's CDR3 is CASGCGDTEAFF. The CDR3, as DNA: TGTGCTAGTGGTTGCGGGGACACTGAAGCTTTCTTT.

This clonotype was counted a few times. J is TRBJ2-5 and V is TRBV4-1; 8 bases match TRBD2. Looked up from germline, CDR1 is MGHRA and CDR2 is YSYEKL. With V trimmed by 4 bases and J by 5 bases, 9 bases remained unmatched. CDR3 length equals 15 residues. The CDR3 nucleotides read TGCGCCAGCAGCCTCGGACTAGCAGAGGGGGAGACCCAGTACTTC. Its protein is CASSLGLAEGETQYF.

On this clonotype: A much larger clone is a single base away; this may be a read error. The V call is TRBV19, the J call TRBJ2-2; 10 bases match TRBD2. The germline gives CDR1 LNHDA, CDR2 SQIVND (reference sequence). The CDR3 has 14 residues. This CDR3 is CASGLAGVSGELCF. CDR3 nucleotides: TGTGCCAGCGGGCTAGCGGGGGTTAGCGGGGAGCTGTGTTTT. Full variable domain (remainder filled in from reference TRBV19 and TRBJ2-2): DGGITQSPKYLFRKEGQNVTLSCEQNLNHDAMYWYRQDPGQGLRLIYYSQIVNDFQKGDIAEGYSVSREKKESFPLTVTSAQKNPTAFYLCASGLAGVSGELCFGEGSRLTVL.

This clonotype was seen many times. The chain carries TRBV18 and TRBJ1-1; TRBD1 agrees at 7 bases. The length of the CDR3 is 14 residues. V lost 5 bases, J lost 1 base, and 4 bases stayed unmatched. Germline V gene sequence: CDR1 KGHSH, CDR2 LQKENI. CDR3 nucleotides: TGTGCCAGCTCAGAGACAGGGTCGAACACTGAAGCTTTCTTT. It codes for CASSETGSNTEAFF.

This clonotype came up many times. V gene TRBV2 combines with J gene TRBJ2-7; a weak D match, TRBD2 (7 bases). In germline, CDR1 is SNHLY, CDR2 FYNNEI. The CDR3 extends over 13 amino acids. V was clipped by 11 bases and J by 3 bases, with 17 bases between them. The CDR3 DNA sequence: TGTGCCGCGGGGCGGGGGCAGAGCTACGAGCAGTACTTC. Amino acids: CAAGRGQSYEQYF.

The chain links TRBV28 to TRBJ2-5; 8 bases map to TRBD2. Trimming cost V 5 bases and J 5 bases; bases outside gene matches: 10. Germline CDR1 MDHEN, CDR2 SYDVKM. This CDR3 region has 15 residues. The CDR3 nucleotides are TGTGCCAGCAGTACCGGTACAGCGGGGGAGGAGACCCAGTACTTC. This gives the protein CASSTGTAGEETQYF.

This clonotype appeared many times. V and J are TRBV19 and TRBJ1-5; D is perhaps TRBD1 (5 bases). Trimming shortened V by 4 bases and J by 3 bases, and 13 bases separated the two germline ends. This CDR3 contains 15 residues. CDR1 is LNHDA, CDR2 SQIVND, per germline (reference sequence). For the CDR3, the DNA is TGTGCCAGTAGTACGGCTACAGGATCCAATCAGCCCCAGCATTTT. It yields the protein CASSTATGSNQPQHF.

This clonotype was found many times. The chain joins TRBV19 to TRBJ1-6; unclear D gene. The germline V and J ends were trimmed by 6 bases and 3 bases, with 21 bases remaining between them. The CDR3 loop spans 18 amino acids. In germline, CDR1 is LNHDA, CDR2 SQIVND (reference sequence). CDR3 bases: TGTGCCAGTAGCCCCCAGAACGGAATCCACGACTATAATTCACCCCTCCACTTT. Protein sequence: CASSPQNGIHDYNSPLHF.

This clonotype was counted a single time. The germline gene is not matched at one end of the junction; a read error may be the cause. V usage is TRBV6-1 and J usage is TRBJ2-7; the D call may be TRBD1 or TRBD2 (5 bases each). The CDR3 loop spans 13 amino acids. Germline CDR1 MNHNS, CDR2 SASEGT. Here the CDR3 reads CASRRIRDHDQYF. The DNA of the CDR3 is TGTGCCAGCAGACGGATCCGGGACCACGATCAGTACTTC.

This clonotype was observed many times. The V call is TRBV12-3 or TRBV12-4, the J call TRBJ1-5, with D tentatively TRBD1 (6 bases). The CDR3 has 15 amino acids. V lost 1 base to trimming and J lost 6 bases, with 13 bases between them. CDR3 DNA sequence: TGTGCCAGCAGTTTAGGGGGGGCGAATGGTCAGCCCCAGCATTTT. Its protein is CASSLGGANGQPQHF.

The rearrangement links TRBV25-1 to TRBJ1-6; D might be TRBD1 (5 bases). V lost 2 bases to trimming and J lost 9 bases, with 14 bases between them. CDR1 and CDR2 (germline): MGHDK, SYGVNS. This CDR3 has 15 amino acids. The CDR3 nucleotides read TGTGCCAGCAGTGAACGTGGGGGAGGCGGTTCACCCCTCCACTTT. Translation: CASSERGGGGSPLHF.

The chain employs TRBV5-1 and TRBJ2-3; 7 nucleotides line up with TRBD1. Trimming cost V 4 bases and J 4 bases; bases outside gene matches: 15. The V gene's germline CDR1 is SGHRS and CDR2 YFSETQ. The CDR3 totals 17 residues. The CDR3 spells CASSLGFQGVPADTQYF. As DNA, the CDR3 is TGCGCCAGCAGCCTCGGGTTTCAGGGGGTACCAGCAGATACGCAGTATTTT.

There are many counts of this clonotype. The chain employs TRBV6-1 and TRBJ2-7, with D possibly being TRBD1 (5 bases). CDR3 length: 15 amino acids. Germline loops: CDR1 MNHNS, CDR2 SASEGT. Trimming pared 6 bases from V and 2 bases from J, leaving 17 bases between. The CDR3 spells CASRGRGSLTYEQYF. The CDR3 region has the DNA TGTGCCAGCAGAGGAAGGGGATCGCTTACCTACGAGCAGTACTTC.

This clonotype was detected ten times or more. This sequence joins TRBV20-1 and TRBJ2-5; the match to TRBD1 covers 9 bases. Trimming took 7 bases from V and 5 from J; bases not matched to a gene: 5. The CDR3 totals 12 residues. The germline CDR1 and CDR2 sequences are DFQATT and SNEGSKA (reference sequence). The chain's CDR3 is CSVGQGRETQYF. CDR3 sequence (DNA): TGCAGTGTGGGACAGGGACGGGAGACCCAGTACTTC.

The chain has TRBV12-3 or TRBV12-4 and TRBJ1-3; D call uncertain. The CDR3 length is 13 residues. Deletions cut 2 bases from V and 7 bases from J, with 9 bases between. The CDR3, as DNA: TGTGCCAGCAGTTTACAGGTGCGGAACACCATATATTTT. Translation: CASSLQVRNTIYF.

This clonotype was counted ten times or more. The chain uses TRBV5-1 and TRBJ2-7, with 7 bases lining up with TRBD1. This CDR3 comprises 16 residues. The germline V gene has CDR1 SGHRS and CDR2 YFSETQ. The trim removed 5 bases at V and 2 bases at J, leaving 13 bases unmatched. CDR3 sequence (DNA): TGCGCCAGCAGTGGGTCCGGGACAGTAACCACCTACGAGCAGTACTTC. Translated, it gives CASSGSGTVTTYEQYF.

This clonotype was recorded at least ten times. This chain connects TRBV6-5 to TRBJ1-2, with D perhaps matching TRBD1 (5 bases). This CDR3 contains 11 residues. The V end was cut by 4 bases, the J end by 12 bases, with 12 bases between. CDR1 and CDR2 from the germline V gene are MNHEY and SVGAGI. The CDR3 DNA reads TGTGCCAGCAGTTTCTCAGGGATTCACACCTTC. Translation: CASSFSGIHTF.

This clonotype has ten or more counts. CDR3: CASSSDRVEETQYF. The DNA of the CDR3 is TGTGCCAGCAGTTCGGACAGGGTAGAAGAGACCCAGTACTTC. This rearrangement joins TRBV12-3 or TRBV12-4 to TRBJ2-5; 8 nucleotides agree with TRBD1. The CDR3 loop spans 14 amino acids. J lost 3 bases, V lost 4 bases, and 4 bases had no gene match.

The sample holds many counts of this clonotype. CDR3 DNA: TGTGCCAGCAGAGGGACAGCAACCTACGAGCAGTACTTC. Translation: CASRGTATYEQYF. This chain joins TRBV2 and TRBJ2-7, with 7 bases lining up with TRBD1. Germline trimming cut 6 bases from V and 2 bases from J; bases unmatched to any gene: 4. This CDR3 has 13 amino acids. Germline V CDR1 and CDR2: SNHLY, FYNNEI.

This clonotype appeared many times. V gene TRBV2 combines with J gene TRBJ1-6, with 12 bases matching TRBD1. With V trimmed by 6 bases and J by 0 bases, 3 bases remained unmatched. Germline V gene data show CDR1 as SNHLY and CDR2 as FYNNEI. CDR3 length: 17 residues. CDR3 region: CASRGTGGSSYNSPLHF. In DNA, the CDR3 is TGTGCCAGCAGGGGGACAGGGGGCAGCTCCTATAATTCACCCCTCCACTTT. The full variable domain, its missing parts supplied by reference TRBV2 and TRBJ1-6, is EPEVTQTPSHQVTQMGQEVILRCVPISNHLYFYWYRQILGQKVEFLVSFYNNEISEKSEIFDDQFSVERPDGSNFTLKIRSTKLEDSAMYFCASRGTGGSSYNSPLHFGNGTRLTVT.

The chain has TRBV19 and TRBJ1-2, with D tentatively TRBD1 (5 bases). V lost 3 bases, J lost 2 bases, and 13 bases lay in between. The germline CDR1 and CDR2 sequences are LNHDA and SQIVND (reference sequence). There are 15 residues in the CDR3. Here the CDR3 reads CASSMERRTNYGYTF. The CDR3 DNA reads TGTGCCAGTAGTATGGAGCGACGGACAAACTATGGCTACACCTTC.

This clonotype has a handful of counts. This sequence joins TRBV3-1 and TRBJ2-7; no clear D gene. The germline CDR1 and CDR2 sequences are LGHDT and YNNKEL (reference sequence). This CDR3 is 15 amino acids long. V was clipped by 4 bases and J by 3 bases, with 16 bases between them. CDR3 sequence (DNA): TGTGCCAGCAGCCGCCTGGCGTCAGTCCACTACGAGCAGTACTTC. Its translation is CASSRLASVHYEQYF.

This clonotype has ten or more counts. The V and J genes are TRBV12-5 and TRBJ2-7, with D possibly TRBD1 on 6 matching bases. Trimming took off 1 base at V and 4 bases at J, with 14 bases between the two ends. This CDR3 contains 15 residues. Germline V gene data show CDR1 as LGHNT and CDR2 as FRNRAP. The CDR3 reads CASGLGSGHGYEQYF. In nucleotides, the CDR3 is TGTGCTAGTGGTTTGGGCTCGGGACACGGTTACGAGCAGTACTTC.

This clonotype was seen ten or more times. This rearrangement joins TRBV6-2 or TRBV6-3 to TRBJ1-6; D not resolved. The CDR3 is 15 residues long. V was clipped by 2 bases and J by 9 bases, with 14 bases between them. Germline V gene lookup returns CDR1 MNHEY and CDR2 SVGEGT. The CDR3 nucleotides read TGTGCCAGCAGTTACATTGTGGATCCACCTTCACCCCTCCACTTT. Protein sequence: CASSYIVDPPSPLHF.

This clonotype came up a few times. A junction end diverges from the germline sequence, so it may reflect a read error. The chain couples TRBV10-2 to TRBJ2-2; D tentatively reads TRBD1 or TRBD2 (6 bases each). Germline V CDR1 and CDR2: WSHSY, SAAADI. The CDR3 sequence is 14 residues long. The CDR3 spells CASSESRGAGELLF. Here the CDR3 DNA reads TGCGCCAGCAGTGAGTCGAGGGGGGCCGGGGAGCTGTTGTTT.

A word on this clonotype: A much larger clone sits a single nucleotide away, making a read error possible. This chain's CDR3 is CSAHGTTQKETKYF. CDR3 DNA: TGCAGTGCACACGGGACTACCCAAAAAGAGACCAAGTACTTC. The chain employs TRBV20-1 and TRBJ2-4; TRBD2 agrees at 7 bases. The CDR3 has 14 amino acids. Germline-derived CDR1 and CDR2 are DFQATT and SNEGSKA (reference sequence). V lost 6 bases, J lost 14 bases, and 19 bases stayed unmatched.

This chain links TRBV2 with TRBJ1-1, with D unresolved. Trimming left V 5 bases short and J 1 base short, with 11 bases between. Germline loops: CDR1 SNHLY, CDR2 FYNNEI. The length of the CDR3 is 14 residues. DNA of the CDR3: TGTGCCAGCAGTAAGCGGAGGGAGAACACTGAAGCTTTCTTT. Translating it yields CASSKRRENTEAFF.